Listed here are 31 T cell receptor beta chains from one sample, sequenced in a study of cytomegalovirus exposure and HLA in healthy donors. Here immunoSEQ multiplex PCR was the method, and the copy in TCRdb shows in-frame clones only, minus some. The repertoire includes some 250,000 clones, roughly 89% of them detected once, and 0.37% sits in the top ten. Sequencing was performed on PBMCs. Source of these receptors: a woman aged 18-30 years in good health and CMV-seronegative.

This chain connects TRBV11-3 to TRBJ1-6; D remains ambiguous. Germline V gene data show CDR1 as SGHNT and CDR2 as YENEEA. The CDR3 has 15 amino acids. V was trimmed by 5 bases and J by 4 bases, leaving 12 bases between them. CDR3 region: CASSQGREYNSPLHF. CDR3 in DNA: TGTGCCAGCAGCCAAGGACGGGAATATAATTCACCCCTCCACTTT.

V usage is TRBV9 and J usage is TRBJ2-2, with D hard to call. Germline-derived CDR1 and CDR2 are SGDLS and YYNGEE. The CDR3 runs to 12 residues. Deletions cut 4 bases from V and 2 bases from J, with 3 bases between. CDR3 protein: CASSLNTGELFF. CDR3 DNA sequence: TGTGCCAGCAGCCTCAACACCGGGGAGCTGTTTTTT.

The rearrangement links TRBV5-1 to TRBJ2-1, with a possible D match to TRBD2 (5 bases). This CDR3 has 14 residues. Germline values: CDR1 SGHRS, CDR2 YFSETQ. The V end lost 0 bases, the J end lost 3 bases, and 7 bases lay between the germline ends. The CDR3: CASSLADYYNEQFF. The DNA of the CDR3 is TGCGCCAGCAGCTTGGCCGACTACTACAATGAGCAGTTCTTC.

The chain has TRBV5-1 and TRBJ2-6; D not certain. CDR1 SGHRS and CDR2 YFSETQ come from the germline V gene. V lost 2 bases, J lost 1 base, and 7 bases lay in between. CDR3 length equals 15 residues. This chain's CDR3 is CASSLTLSGANVLTF. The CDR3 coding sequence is TGCGCCAGCAGCTTAACCCTATCTGGGGCCAACGTCCTGACTTTC.

CDR3 sequence: CASSLRGTTDTQYF. CDR3 nucleotides: TGCGCCAGCAGCTTGCGGGGGACCACAGATACGCAGTATTTT. This rearrangement joins TRBV5-1 to TRBJ2-3; D may be TRBD2 (6 bases). Germline CDR1 reads SGHRS; CDR2 reads YFSETQ. The CDR3 runs 14 residues. V was shortened by 1 base and J by 2 bases, with 8 bases between the two germline ends.

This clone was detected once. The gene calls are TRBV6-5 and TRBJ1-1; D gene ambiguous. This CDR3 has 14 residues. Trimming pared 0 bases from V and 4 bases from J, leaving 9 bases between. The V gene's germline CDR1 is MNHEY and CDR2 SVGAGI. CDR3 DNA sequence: TGTGCCAGCAGTTACTCACCCGGGAGCACTGAAGCTTTCTTT. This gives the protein CASSYSPGSTEAFF.

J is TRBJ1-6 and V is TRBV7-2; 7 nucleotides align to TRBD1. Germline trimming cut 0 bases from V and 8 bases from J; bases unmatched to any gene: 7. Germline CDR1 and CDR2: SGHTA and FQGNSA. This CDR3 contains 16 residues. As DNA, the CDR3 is TGTGCCAGCAGCTTAGCGGGACAGAGATTAGATTCACCCCTCCACTTT. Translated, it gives CASSLAGQRLDSPLHF.

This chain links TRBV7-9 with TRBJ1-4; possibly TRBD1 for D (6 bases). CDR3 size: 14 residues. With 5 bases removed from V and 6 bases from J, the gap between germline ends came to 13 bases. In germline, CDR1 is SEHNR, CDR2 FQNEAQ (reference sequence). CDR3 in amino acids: CASSPRGADEKLFF. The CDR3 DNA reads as TGTGCCAGCAGCCCCCGGGGGGCCGATGAAAAACTGTTTTTT.

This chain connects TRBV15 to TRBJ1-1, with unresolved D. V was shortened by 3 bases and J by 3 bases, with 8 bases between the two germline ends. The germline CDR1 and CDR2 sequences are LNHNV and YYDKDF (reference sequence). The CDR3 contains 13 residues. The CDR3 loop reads CATSSRADTEAFF. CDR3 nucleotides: TGTGCCACCAGCAGTCGTGCGGACACTGAAGCTTTCTTT.

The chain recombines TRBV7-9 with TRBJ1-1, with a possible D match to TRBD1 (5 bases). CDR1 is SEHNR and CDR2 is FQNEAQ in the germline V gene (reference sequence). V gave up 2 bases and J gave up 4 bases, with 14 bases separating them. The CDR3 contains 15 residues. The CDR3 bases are TGTGCCAGCAGCTTAACGCCAGGGTTTATCACTGAAGCTTTCTTT. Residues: CASSLTPGFITEAFF.

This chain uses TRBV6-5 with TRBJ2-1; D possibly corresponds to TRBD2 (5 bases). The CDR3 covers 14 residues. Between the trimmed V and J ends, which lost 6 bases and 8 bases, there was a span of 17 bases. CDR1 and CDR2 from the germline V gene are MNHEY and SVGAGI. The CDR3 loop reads CASSHPRRADEQFF. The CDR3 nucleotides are TGTGCCAGCAGCCACCCCCGGCGAGCGGATGAGCAGTTCTTC.

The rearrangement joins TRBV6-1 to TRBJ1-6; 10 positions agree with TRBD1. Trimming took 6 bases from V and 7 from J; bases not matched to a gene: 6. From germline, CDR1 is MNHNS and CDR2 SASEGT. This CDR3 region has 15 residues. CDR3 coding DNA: TGTGCCAGCAGAGATAGACAGGGGGCGAATTCACCCCTCCACTTT. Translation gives CASRDRQGANSPLHF.

The DNA for the CDR3 is TGTGCCAGCAGTCCTTCGACAGGAGGAAATGAGCAGTTCTTC. This encodes CASSPSTGGNEQFF. The chain joins TRBV27 to TRBJ2-1; tentatively, D is TRBD1 (6 bases). Germline V lookup: CDR1 MNHEY, CDR2 SMNVEV (reference sequence). This CDR3 is built from 14 residues. V gave up 5 bases and J gave up 7 bases, with 15 bases separating them.

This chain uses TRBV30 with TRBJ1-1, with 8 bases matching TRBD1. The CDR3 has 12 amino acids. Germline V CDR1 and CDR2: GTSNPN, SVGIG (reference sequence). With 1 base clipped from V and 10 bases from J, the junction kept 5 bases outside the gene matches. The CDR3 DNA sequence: TGTGCCTGGAGTGGGAACAGGGGGGGAGCTTTCTTT. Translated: CAWSGNRGGAFF.

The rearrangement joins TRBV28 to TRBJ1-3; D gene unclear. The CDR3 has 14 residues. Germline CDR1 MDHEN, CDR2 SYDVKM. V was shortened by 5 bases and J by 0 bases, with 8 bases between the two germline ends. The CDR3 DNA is TGTGCCAGCAGTCCCCCCCGCTCTGGAAACACCATATATTTT. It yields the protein CASSPPRSGNTIYF.

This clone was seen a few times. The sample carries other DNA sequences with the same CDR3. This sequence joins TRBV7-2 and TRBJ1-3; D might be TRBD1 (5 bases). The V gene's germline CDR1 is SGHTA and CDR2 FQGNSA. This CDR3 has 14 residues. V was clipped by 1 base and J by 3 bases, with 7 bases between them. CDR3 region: CASSLGQLGNTIYF. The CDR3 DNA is TGTGCCAGCAGCTTAGGACAGCTTGGAAACACCATATATTTT.

The CDR3 sequence: CASSSGTGVGQPQHF. CDR3 DNA sequence: TGTGCCAGTAGTTCCGGGACAGGGGTAGGACAGCCCCAGCATTTT. V is TRBV19 and J is TRBJ1-5; TRBD1 matches 10 bases. V shed 5 bases and J 7 bases; nucleotides not matched to a gene: 8. Germline V gene data show CDR1 as LNHDA and CDR2 as SQIVND (reference sequence). The CDR3 loop spans 15 amino acids.

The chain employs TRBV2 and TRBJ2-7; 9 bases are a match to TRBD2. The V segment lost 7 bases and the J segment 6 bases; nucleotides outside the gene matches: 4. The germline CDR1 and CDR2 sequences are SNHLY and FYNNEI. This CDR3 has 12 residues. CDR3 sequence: CASKGLAVEQYV. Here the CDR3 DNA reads TGTGCCAGCAAGGGACTAGCAGTCGAGCAGTACGTC.

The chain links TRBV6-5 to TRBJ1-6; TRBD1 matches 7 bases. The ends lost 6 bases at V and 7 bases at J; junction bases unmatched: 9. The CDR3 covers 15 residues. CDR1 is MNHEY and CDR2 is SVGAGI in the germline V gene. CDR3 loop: CASRPGQEWNSPLHF. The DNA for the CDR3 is TGTGCCAGCAGGCCCGGACAGGAGTGGAATTCACCCCTCCACTTT.

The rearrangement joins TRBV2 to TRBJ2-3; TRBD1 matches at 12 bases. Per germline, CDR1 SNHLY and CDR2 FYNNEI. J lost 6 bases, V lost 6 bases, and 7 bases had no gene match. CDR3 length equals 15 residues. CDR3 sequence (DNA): TGTGCCAGCAGCTCCGGGACAGGGGGCTGGGATACGCAGTATTTT. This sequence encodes CASSSGTGGWDTQYF. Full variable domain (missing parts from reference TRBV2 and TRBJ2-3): EPEVTQTPSHQVTQMGQEVILRCVPISNHLYFYWYRQILGQKVEFLVSFYNNEISEKSEIFDDQFSVERPDGSNFTLKIRSTKLEDSAMYFCASSSGTGGWDTQYFGPGTRLTVL.

CDR3 sequence (DNA): TGCGCCAGCAGCCGAGGGGAGTCAGGGGACTACGAGCAGTACTTC. Translating it yields CASSRGESGDYEQYF. The chain recombines TRBV4-1 with TRBJ2-7, with a weak D call TRBD1 (6 bases). Trimming removed 4 bases at V and 3 bases at J, with 16 bases between. CDR3 length equals 15 residues. Per germline, CDR1 MGHRA and CDR2 YSYEKL.

For the CDR3, the DNA is TGTGCCAGCAGTCGCTCAGGGCGCGAGCAGTTCTTC. This gives the protein CASSRSGREQFF. This sequence joins TRBV6-5 and TRBJ2-1; D may be TRBD1 (5 bases). The CDR3 is 12 residues long. Germline assignment: CDR1 MNHEY and CDR2 SVGAGI. V was pared by 5 bases and J by 10 bases, with 12 bases between.

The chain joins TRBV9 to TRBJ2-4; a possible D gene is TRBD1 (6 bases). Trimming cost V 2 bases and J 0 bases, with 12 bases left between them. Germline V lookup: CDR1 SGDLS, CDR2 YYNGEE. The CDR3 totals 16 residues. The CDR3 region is CASSVGDTLAKNIQYF. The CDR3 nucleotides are TGTGCCAGCAGCGTTGGGGACACACTAGCCAAAAACATTCAGTACTTC.

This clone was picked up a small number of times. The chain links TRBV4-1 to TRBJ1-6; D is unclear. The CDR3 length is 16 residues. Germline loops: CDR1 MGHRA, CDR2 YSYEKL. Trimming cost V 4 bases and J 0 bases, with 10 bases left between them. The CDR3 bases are TGCGCCAGCAGCCCAGGAGGGAGCTCCTATAATTCACCCCTCCACTTT. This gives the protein CASSPGGSSYNSPLHF.

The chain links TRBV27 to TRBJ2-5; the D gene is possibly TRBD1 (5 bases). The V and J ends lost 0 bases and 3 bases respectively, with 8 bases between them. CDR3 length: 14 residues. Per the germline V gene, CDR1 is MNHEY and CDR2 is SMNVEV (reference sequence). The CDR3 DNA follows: TGTGCCAGCAGTTTATCGGGCAGGGAAGAGACCCAGTACTTC. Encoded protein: CASSLSGREETQYF.

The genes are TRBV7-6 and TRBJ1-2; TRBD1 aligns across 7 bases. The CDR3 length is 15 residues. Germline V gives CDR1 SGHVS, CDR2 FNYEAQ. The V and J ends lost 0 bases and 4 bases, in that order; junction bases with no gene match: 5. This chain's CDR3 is CASSLAITGAYGYTF. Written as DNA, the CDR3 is TGTGCCAGCAGCTTAGCTATTACAGGGGCCTATGGCTACACCTTC.

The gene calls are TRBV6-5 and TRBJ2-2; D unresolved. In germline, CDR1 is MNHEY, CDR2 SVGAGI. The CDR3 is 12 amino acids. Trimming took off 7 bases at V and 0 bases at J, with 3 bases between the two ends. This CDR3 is CASTSNTGELFF. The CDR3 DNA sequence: TGTGCCAGCACTTCGAACACCGGGGAGCTGTTTTTT.

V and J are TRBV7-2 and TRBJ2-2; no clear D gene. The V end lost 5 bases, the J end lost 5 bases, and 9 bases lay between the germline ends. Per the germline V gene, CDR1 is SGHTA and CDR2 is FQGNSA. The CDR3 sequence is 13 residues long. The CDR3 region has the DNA TGTGCCAGCAGCGCGCAGAGGACCGGGGAGCTGTTTTTT. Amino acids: CASSAQRTGELFF.

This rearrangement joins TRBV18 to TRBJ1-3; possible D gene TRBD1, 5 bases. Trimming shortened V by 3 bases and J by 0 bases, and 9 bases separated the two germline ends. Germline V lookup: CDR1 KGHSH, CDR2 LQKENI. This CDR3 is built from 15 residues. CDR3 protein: CASSPKDNSGNTIYF. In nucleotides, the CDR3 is TGTGCCAGCTCACCCAAGGACAACTCTGGAAACACCATATATTTT. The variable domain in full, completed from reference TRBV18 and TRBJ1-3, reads NAGVMQNPRHLVRRRGQEARLRCSPMKGHSHVYWYRQLPEEGLKFMVYLQKENIIDESGMPKERFSAEFPKEGPSILRIQQVVRGDSAAYFCASSPKDNSGNTIYFGEGSWLTVV.

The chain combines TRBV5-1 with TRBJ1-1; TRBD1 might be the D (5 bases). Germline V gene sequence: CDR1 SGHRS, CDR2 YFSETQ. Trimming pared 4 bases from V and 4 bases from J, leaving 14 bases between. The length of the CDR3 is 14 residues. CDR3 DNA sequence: TGCGCCAGCAGCCTGGACGGCGGGGGCACTGAAGCTTTCTTT. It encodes CASSLDGGGTEAFF.

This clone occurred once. The CDR3 is CASSQGRTGRMDEQYF. The CDR3 DNA sequence: TGCGCCAGCAGCCAGGGGAGGACAGGAAGAATGGACGAGCAGTACTTC. The chain combines TRBV4-1 with TRBJ2-7, with D tentatively TRBD1 (7 bases). The V end was cut by 3 bases, the J end by 5 bases, with 20 bases between. CDR1 is MGHRA and CDR2 is YSYEKL in the germline V gene. The CDR3 sequence is 16 residues long.